The TCR beta chain under discussion was sequenced for a study of blood T cells in healthy people across ages. Study background: About one barcoded beta molecule was captured per two T cells (by template switching). Study-wide points: Per million T cells, the diversity of TCR beta decreased roughly linearly as age advanced. Naive T cell percentage strongly correlated with TCR beta diversity. It was the long-lived donors that had more naive CD4+ cells and higher diversity than aged donors.

This clonotype was seen more than once but under ten times. Its target is not known. CDR1 and CDR2 from the germline V gene are SNHLY and FYNNEI. The CDR3 is 14 residues long. Trimming stripped 7 bases from V and 3 bases from J, with 13 bases between. A second PCR, run for about 6 to 11 cycles, used a sample-barcoded 5' primer plus a J-beta primer mix. TCRdb itself ran the 5' RACE reads through MiXCR, one entry per CDR3 protein. The repertoire includes 870,000 or so distinct CDR3 sequences, 25% to 30% of them detected once, and 15% to 20% sits in the top ten. This chain connects TRBV2 to TRBJ1-5; possible D gene TRBD1, 5 bases. The source is a woman of 80 years or more in good health. Sequencing input: blood. This chain's CDR3 is CASTGQGINQPQHF. CDR3 coding DNA: TGTGCCAGCACTGGGCAGGGAATCAATCAGCCCCAGCATTTT.